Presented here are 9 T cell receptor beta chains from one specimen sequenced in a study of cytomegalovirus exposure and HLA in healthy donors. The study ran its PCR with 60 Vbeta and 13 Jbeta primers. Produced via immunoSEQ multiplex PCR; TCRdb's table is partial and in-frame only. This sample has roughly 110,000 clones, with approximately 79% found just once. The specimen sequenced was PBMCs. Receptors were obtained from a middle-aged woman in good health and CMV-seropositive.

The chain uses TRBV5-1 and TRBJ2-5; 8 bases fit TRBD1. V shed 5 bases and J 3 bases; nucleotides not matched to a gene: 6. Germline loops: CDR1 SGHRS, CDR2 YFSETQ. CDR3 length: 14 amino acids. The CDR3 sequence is CASSSGQEKETQYF. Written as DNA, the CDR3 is TGCGCCAGCAGTTCGGGACAGGAGAAAGAGACCCAGTACTTC. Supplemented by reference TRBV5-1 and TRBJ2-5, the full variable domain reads KAGVTQTPRYLIKTRGQQVTLSCSPISGHRSVSWYQQTPGQGLQFLFEYFSETQRNKGNFPGRFSGRQFSNSRSEMNVSTLELGDSALYLCASSSGQEKETQYFGPGTRLLVL.

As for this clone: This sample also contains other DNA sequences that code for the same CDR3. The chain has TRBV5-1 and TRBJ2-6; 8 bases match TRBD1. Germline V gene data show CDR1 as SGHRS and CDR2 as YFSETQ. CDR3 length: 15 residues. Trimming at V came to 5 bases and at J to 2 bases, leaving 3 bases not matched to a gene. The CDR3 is CASSLQGAGANVLTF. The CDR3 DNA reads TGCGCCAGCAGTTTACAGGGGGCTGGGGCCAACGTCCTGACTTTC. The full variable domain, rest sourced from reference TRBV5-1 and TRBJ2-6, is KAGVTQTPRYLIKTRGQQVTLSCSPISGHRSVSWYQQTPGQGLQFLFEYFSETQRNKGNFPGRFSGRQFSNSRSEMNVSTLELGDSALYLCASSLQGAGANVLTFGAGSRLTVL.

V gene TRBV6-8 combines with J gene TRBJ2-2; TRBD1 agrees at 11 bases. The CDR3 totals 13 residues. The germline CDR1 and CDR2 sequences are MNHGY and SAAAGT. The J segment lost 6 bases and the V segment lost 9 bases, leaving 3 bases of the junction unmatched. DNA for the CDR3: TGTGCCAGGGGACAGGGGGGGGCCGGGGAGCTGTTTTTT. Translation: CARGQGGAGELFF.

The CDR3 nucleotides read TGTGCCAGCAGCTTAGTACAGGTAACGGAAAAACTGTTTTTT. This gives the protein CASSLVQVTEKLFF. V is TRBV7-9 and J is TRBJ1-4; D possibly corresponds to TRBD1 (5 bases). Germline V gene data show CDR1 as SEHNR and CDR2 as FQNEAQ (reference sequence). This CDR3 has 14 residues. Between the trimmed V and J ends, which lost 1 base and 8 bases, there was a span of 11 bases. Full variable domain (missing parts from reference TRBV7-9 and TRBJ1-4): DTGVSQNPRHKITKRGQNVTFRCDPISEHNRLYWYRQTLGQGPEFLTYFQNEAQLEKSRLLSDRFSAERPKGSFSTLEIQRTEQGDSAMYLCASSLVQVTEKLFFGSGTQLSVL.

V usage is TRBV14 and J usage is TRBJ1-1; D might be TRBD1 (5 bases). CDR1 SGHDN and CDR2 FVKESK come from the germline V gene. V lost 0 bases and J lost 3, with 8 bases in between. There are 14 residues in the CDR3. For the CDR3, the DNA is TGTGCCAGCAGCCAAGAGGAAGGGGACACTGAAGCTTTCTTT. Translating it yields CASSQEEGDTEAFF.

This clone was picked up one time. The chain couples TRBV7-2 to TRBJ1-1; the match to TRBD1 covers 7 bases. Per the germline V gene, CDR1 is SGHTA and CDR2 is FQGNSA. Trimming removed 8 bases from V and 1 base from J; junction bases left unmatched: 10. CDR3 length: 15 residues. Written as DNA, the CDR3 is TGTGCCAGCTCCCCCCTTCGGACAGGGAACACTGAAGCTTTCTTT. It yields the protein CASSPLRTGNTEAFF.

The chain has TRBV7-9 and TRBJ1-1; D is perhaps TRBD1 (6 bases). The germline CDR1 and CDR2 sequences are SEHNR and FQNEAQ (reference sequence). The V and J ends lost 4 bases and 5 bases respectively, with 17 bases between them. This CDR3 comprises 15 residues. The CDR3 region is CASSSQGLGWTEAFF. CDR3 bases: TGTGCCAGCAGCTCACAGGGCTTAGGCTGGACTGAAGCTTTCTTT.

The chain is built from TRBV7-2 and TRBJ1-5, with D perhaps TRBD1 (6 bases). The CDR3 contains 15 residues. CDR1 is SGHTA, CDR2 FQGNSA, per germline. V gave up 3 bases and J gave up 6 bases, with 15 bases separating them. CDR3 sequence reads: CASSLQFQGTQPQHF. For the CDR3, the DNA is TGTGCCAGCAGCTTGCAATTTCAGGGGACTCAGCCCCAGCATTTT.

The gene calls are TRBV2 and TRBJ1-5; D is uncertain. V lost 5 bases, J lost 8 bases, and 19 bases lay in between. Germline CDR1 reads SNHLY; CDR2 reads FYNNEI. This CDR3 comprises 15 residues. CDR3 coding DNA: TGTGCCAGCAGTTGGGCGCTGCCCCGTTTAGAGCCCCAGCATTTT. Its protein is CASSWALPRLEPQHF.